One sample yielded the 7 T cell receptor beta chains listed below, sequenced in a study of molecular identifiers for immune sequencing clone quantification. Using its own MiXCR run on the PCR reads, TCRdb lists one record per CDR3 protein. The table has around 460,000 distinct CDR3 sequences, roughly 23% seen once. Source material: naive CD8+ T cells from blood, with Jurkat cell RNA spiked in. Sample subset: FACS-sorted CD8+CD4-CCR7+CD45RA+ naive T cells. Receptor source: a human donor in good health. Some libraries in this study had Jurkat cell RNA spiked in.

The chain recombines TRBV20-1 with TRBJ2-2; TRBD2 matches 10 bases. The germline V gene encodes CDR1 DFQATT and CDR2 SNEGSKA (reference sequence). J gave up 1 base and V 1 base, and 6 bases lay outside the gene matches. The CDR3 runs to 17 residues. This CDR3 reads CSARVMTSGLNTGELFF. DNA of the CDR3: TGCAGTGCTAGAGTTATGACTAGCGGGTTGAACACCGGGGAGCTGTTTTTT.

Many counts were recorded for this clonotype. The rearrangement joins TRBV28 to TRBJ2-7, with D hard to call. Germline lookup yields CDR1 MDHEN and CDR2 SYDVKM. Trimming stripped 10 bases from V and 1 base from J, with 11 bases between. The CDR3 length is 12 residues. The CDR3 region has the DNA TGTGCCACCCGGACGCCATCCTACGAGCAGTACTTC. Residues: CATRTPSYEQYF.

This clonotype came up a few times. The chain employs TRBV2 and TRBJ2-5; 15 bases line up with TRBD2. Germline values: CDR1 SNHLY, CDR2 FYNNEI. J was trimmed by 2 bases and V by 3 bases; bases with no gene match: 19. The CDR3 has 22 amino acids. The CDR3 protein is CASSEIPPRTSGGESIQETQYF. CDR3 in DNA: TGTGCCAGCAGTGAGATCCCTCCCAGGACTAGCGGGGGGGAGAGCATACAAGAGACCCAGTACTTC.

The chain couples TRBV5-1 to TRBJ1-3, with 8 bases identical to TRBD1. Germline V gene lookup returns CDR1 SGHRS and CDR2 YFSETQ. Trimming at V came to 3 bases and at J to 2 bases, leaving 4 bases not matched to a gene. The CDR3 runs 15 residues. CDR3 nucleotides: TGCGCCAGCAGCTCGGACAGGGCGGCTGGAAACACCATATATTTT. Encoded protein: CASSSDRAAGNTIYF. Supplemented by reference TRBV5-1 and TRBJ1-3, the full variable domain reads KAGVTQTPRYLIKTRGQQVTLSCSPISGHRSVSWYQQTPGQGLQFLFEYFSETQRNKGNFPGRFSGRQFSNSRSEMNVSTLELGDSALYLCASSSDRAAGNTIYFGEGSWLTVV.

The chain is built from TRBV28 and TRBJ2-2; D not resolved. Germline V lookup: CDR1 MDHEN, CDR2 SYDVKM. This CDR3 contains 15 residues. Trimming cost V 5 bases and J 1 base, with 11 bases left between them. CDR3 amino acids: CASSPDRGNTGELFF. In DNA, the CDR3 is TGTGCCAGCAGTCCTGATAGAGGGAACACCGGGGAGCTGTTTTTT.

The rearrangement uses TRBV6-2 or TRBV6-3 and TRBJ2-5; either TRBD1 or TRBD2 may fit D (5 bases each). Germline CDR1 and CDR2: MNHEY and SVGEGT. The CDR3 runs 13 residues. V shed 10 bases and J shed 5 bases, with 17 bases lying between them. The CDR3 DNA reads as TGTGCCACCGAGGGGCGGTTACAGGAGACCCAGTACTTC. This gives the protein CATEGRLQETQYF.

This clonotype was seen more than once but under ten times. The gene calls are TRBV6-2 or TRBV6-3 and TRBJ2-2; D is ambiguous. V was shortened by 5 bases and J by 3 bases, with 7 bases between the two germline ends. Per germline, CDR1 MNHEY and CDR2 SVGEGT. The CDR3 extends over 13 amino acids. The CDR3 DNA reads TGTGCCAGCAGTGAGAAGTACACCGGGGAGCTGTTTTTT. It translates to CASSEKYTGELFF.